These 10 T cell receptor beta chains originate from one sample sequenced in a study of T cell responses to AZD1222 COVID-19 vaccine. Produced via immunoSEQ multiplex PCR; TCRdb's table is partial and in-frame only. The sample yields approximately 90,000 clones, over 85% seen once. The sample consisted of peripheral blood, taken on day 0 of AZD1222 vaccination. The receptor source for this set is an adult in good health.

The V and J genes are TRBV3-1 (or the pseudogene TRBV3-2) and TRBJ2-1; D gene ambiguous. CDR1 LGHDT and CDR2 YNNKEL come from the germline V gene (reference sequence). The CDR3 runs 15 residues. V was trimmed by 3 bases and J by 7 bases, leaving 16 bases between them. The CDR3 coding sequence is TGTGCCAGCAGCCAGGCGGTTTTAGGTGGGAATGAGCAGTTCTTC. The encoded protein is CASSQAVLGGNEQFF.

This chain links TRBV20-1 with TRBJ1-1; TRBD1 is a possible D gene (5 bases). The CDR3 extends over 11 amino acids. CDR1 is DFQATT and CDR2 is SNEGSKA in the germline V gene (reference sequence). Trimming stripped 5 bases from V and 6 bases from J, with 10 bases between. This CDR3 reads CSARRVAEAFF. The CDR3 DNA reads TGCAGTGCTCGCAGGGTCGCTGAAGCTTTCTTT.

This rearrangement joins TRBV27 to TRBJ2-7, with D perhaps given as TRBD1 or TRBD2 (6 bases each). V lost 5 bases, J lost 2 bases, and 13 bases lay in between. The CDR3 runs 14 residues. The germline V gene encodes CDR1 MNHEY and CDR2 SMNVEV (reference sequence). The CDR3 DNA reads TGTGCCAGCAGTCACTTGGGGGGCGCCTACGAGCAGTACTTC. Protein sequence: CASSHLGGAYEQYF.

The chain carries TRBV19 and TRBJ1-1; D uncertain. V dropped 3 bases and J dropped 3 bases, with 8 bases sitting between them. In germline, CDR1 is LNHDA, CDR2 SQIVND (reference sequence). CDR3 length: 13 residues. CDR3 in amino acids: CASSMAQYTEAFF. The CDR3 DNA sequence: TGTGCCAGTAGTATGGCACAGTACACTGAAGCTTTCTTT. The variable domain in full, completed from reference TRBV19 and TRBJ1-1, reads DGGITQSPKYLFRKEGQNVTLSCEQNLNHDAMYWYRQDPGQGLRLIYYSQIVNDFQKGDIAEGYSVSREKKESFPLTVTSAQKNPTAFYLCASSMAQYTEAFFGQGTRLTVV.

About this clone itself: A junction end diverges from the germline sequence, so it may reflect a read error. The chain joins TRBV20-1 to TRBJ2-7; weak D call: TRBD1 (6 bases). The CDR3 length is 14 residues. Germline V gene sequence: CDR1 DFQATT, CDR2 SNEGSKA (reference sequence). The CDR3 DNA is TGCAGTGCTAGTGGGGGCAAAACCTCCCACGAGCAGTACTTC. It codes for CSASGGKTSHEQYF.

The rearrangement joins TRBV5-1 to TRBJ2-7, with a tentative D call TRBD2 (5 bases). V lost 4 bases and J lost 6, with 17 bases in between. Germline CDR1 is SGHRS and CDR2 is YFSETQ. This CDR3 comprises 14 residues. The CDR3 DNA reads as TGCGCCAGCAGCGGTTCGGGGTTTGCTTCCGAGCAGTACTTC. It encodes CASSGSGFASEQYF.

J is TRBJ2-7 and V is TRBV30; 8 bases match TRBD2. V lost 0 bases, J lost 5 bases, and 3 bases stayed unmatched. This CDR3 region has 13 residues. The germline V gene has CDR1 GTSNPN and CDR2 SVGIG (reference sequence). The CDR3 nucleotides are TGTGCCTGGAGTGTGTCGACTAGCGACGAGCAGTACTTC. Amino acid sequence: CAWSVSTSDEQYF.

The rearrangement links TRBV2 to TRBJ1-3; maybe TRBD1 (6 bases). The CDR3 spans 14 residues. CDR1 and CDR2 (germline): SNHLY, FYNNEI. Trimming took off 6 bases at V and 4 bases at J, with 13 bases between the two ends. CDR3 region: CASRVGTPGNTIYF. CDR3 in DNA: TGTGCCAGCAGAGTCGGGACACCAGGAAACACCATATATTTT.

The chain is built from TRBV2 and TRBJ1-4, with D uncertain. V lost 3 bases and J lost 3, with 8 bases in between. In germline, CDR1 is SNHLY, CDR2 FYNNEI. The CDR3 contains 14 residues. DNA of the CDR3: TGTGCCAGCAGTGATCCCCGGGCTAATGAAAAACTGTTTTTT. This translates into CASSDPRANEKLFF.

The CDR3 is CASSEPSVEQFF. The CDR3 DNA reads as TGTGCCAGCAGCGAGCCATCGGTTGAGCAGTTCTTC. The chain carries TRBV9 and TRBJ2-1; unclear D gene. Deletions cut 3 bases from V and 9 bases from J, with 10 bases between. This CDR3 region has 12 residues. Germline V gives CDR1 SGDLS, CDR2 YYNGEE.